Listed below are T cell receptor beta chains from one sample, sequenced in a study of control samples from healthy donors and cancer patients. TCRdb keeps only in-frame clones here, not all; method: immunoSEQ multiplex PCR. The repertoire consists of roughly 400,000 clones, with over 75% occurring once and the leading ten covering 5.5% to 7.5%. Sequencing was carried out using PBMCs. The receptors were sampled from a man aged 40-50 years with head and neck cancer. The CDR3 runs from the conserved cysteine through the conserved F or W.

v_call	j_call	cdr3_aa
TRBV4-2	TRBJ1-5	CASSQATDLLQPQHF
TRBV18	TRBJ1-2	CASSPNRDSPYGYTF
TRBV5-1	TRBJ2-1	CASSLLQGPYSEQFF
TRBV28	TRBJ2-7	CASSSPSGTSYEQYF
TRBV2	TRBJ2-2	CASTELGVAGELFF
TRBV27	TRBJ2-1	CASSLSYYNEQFF
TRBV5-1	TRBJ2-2	CASSSDANTGELFF
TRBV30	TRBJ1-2	CAWRGTGHYGYTF
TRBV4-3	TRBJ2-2	CASSQAPANTGELFF
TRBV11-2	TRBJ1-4	CASSLYEKLFF
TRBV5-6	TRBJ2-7	CASSFGQGGSEQYF
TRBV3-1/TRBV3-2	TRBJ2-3	CASSPSGRSDTQYF
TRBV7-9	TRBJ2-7	CASTRPEAGGYEQYF
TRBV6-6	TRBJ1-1	CASSYGDGYTEAFF
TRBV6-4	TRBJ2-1	CASSGGFQAEQFF
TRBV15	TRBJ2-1	CATSRDRVPAGEKFF
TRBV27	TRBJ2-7	CASSLAESSYEQYF
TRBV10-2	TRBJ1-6	CASSVPPGQGLRNSPLHF
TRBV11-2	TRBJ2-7	CASRPNPGQGFTEQYF
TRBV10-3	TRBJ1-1	CAISSKHSGSAEAFF
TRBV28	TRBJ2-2	CATGPTGELFF
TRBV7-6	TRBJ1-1	CASSSGRGILQGEAFF
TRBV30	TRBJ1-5	CAWSVNSNQPQHF
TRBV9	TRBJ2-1	CASSVGPRGVNNEQFF
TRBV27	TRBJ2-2	CASRAKPLTIHMISNTGELFF
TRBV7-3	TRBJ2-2	CASSLGKASTGELFF
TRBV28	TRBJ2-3	CASSRRLAGGLDTQYF
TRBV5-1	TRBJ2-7	CASSRADEQYF